Presented here are 25 T cell receptor beta chains from one specimen sequenced in a study of shared clonotypes between healthy human individuals. Clones were read by immunoSEQ multiplex PCR, and TCRdb kept only the in-frame ones, dropping some. The table has 470,000 or so clones, over 70% seen once. The sequenced material came from PBMCs. The source is a woman aged 40-49 years in good health. Some clones in this sample may be carry-over from other donors' samples.

The rearrangement links TRBV5-1 to TRBJ2-5, with D possibly TRBD1 on 5 matching bases. The length of the CDR3 is 15 residues. Germline values: CDR1 SGHRS, CDR2 YFSETQ. V shed 1 base and J shed 6 bases, with 16 bases lying between them. The CDR3 DNA reads TGCGCCAGCAGCTTGATGAGCCCAGGGCAACAGACCCAGTACTTC. Residues: CASSLMSPGQQTQYF.

V gene TRBV28 combines with J gene TRBJ1-4; D is uncertain. From germline, CDR1 is MDHEN and CDR2 SYDVKM. Trimming left V 0 bases short and J 7 bases short, with 3 bases between. CDR3 size: 12 residues. DNA of the CDR3: TGTGCCAGCAGTTTATGGGGTGAAAAACTGTTTTTT. Translating gives CASSLWGEKLFF. Looking up the rest from reference TRBV28 and TRBJ1-4 gives the full variable domain: DVKVTQSSRYLVKRTGEKVFLECVQDMDHENMFWYRQDPGLGLRLIYFSYDVKMKEKGDIPEGYSVSREKKERFSLILESASTNQTSMYLCASSLWGEKLFFGSGTQLSVL.

There are a few counts of this clone. The chain has TRBV18 and TRBJ2-7; TRBD2 matches at 9 bases. The CDR3 totals 15 residues. With 5 bases clipped from V and 3 bases from J, the junction kept 8 bases outside the gene matches. The germline V gene has CDR1 KGHSH and CDR2 LQKENI. The CDR3 nucleotides read TGTGCCAGCTCATCCCGCGATAGCGGGAGCTACGAGCAGTACTTC. Translated, it gives CASSSRDSGSYEQYF.

The chain combines TRBV11-2 with TRBJ2-1; 9 bases line up with TRBD2. From germline, CDR1 is SGHAT and CDR2 FQNNGV. CDR3 size: 16 residues. The V segment lost 6 bases and the J segment 2 bases; nucleotides outside the gene matches: 8. The CDR3 loop reads CASRSLGGRAYNEQFF. The CDR3 coding sequence is TGTGCCAGCAGATCCCTCGGCGGGAGGGCCTACAATGAGCAGTTCTTC.

In its sample, this clone was seen once. Since a much larger clone is just one base distant, this may be a read error. The rearrangement links TRBV11-3 to TRBJ2-3; D remains unclear. CDR3 length: 13 residues. Germline lookup yields CDR1 SGHNT and CDR2 YENEEA. The CDR3 DNA is TGTGCCAGCAGCTTTCAGTTGGCAGATACGCAGTGTTTT. Protein product: CASSFQLADTQCF.

This clone was seen just once. A far bigger clonotype differs at one base, so this is likely a read error. The same CDR3 also results from other DNA sequences found in this sample. The chain is built from TRBV4-1 and TRBJ1-2, with a possible D match to TRBD1 (6 bases). This CDR3 is built from 16 residues. CDR1 is MGHRA, CDR2 YSYEKL, per germline. The chain's CDR3 is CASSQEGGDSARGYTF. DNA for the CDR3: TGCGCTAGCAGCCAAGAGGGGGGCGACAGCGCGCGGGGCTACACCTTC.

The genes are TRBV5-5 and TRBJ1-2; D remains ambiguous. The CDR3 runs 15 residues. Germline loops: CDR1 SGHKS, CDR2 YYEKEE (reference sequence). The V and J ends lost 7 bases and 4 bases respectively, with 20 bases between them. In nucleotides, the CDR3 is TGTGCCAGCCCGACCAATGTCTCGCGAACCTATGGCTACACCTTC. Translation gives CASPTNVSRTYGYTF.

Notes on this clone: A much larger clone lies a single base off, so this may be a read error. The chain combines TRBV13 with TRBJ1-2; D may be TRBD1 (6 bases). Germline CDR1 and CDR2: PRHDT and FYEKMQ (reference sequence). V lost 2 bases to trimming and J lost 3 bases, with 7 bases between them. The CDR3 contains 13 residues. The CDR3 sequence is CASSLKGDYGYTF. The CDR3 DNA reads TGTGCCAGCAGCTTAAAGGGGGACTATGGCTACACCTTC.

This chain uses TRBV6-1 with TRBJ2-7; D is possibly TRBD2 (6 bases). Trimming cost V 1 base and J 6 bases, with 13 bases left between them. This CDR3 is built from 14 residues. Looked up from germline, CDR1 is MNHNS and CDR2 is SASEGT. CDR3 loop: CASSEVGGDREQYF. CDR3 nucleotides: TGTGCCAGCAGTGAAGTTGGAGGGGACCGCGAGCAGTACTTC.

The chain links TRBV28 to TRBJ2-7; the D is unclear. Trimming took off 7 bases at V and 4 bases at J, with 20 bases between the two ends. The germline gives CDR1 MDHEN, CDR2 SYDVKM. This CDR3 comprises 15 residues. The CDR3 sequence: CASKPDLVGRYEQYF. In DNA, the CDR3 is TGTGCCAGCAAGCCCGACTTAGTTGGTCGATACGAGCAGTACTTC.

V usage is TRBV2 and J usage is TRBJ2-2, with 12 bases lining up with TRBD2. The V segment lost 3 bases and the J segment 5 bases; nucleotides outside the gene matches: 4. CDR3 size: 16 residues. Germline assignment: CDR1 SNHLY and CDR2 FYNNEI. CDR3 coding DNA: TGTGCCAGCAGTGATGGAGGACTAGCGGGGACCGGGGAGCTGTTTTTT. It translates to CASSDGGLAGTGELFF.

On this clone itself: This likely stems from a read error, as it lies one base from a far larger clone. The chain employs TRBV10-1 and TRBJ2-2; 11 positions match TRBD2. Germline lookup yields CDR1 WNHNN and CDR2 SYGVQD (reference sequence). V shed 11 bases and J 3 bases; nucleotides not matched to a gene: 17. The CDR3 loop spans 18 amino acids. The CDR3 nucleotides read TGCGCCCGCCCGCCGGGGGCTAGCGGGAGGCGGTACACCGGGGAGCTGTTTTTT. Translation: CARPPGASGRRYTGELFF.

A word on this clone: Since a far larger clone is one base different, this is likely a read error. The chain employs TRBV5-1 and TRBJ1-2; 7 bases match TRBD1. Looked up from germline, CDR1 is SGHRS and CDR2 is YFSETQ. This CDR3 is 15 amino acids long. Trimming at V came to 2 bases and at J to 4 bases, leaving 8 bases not matched to a gene. CDR3 protein: CASSFGRQGLYGYTF. The CDR3 nucleotides read TGCGCCAGCAGCTTTGGCCGACAGGGCCTCTATGGCTACACCTTC. Full variable domain (rest looked up from reference TRBV5-1 and TRBJ1-2): KAGVTQTPRYLIKTRGQQVTLSCSPISGHRSVSWYQQTPGQGLQFLFEYFSETQRNKGNFPGRFSGRQFSNSRSEMNVSTLELGDSALYLCASSFGRQGLYGYTFGSGTRLTVV.

The V call is TRBV7-9, the J call TRBJ2-5; the match to TRBD2 covers 13 bases. J gave up 5 bases and V 5 bases, and 5 bases lay outside the gene matches. The germline V gene encodes CDR1 SEHNR and CDR2 FQNEAQ (reference sequence). CDR3 size: 15 residues. The DNA for the CDR3 is TGTGCCAGCAGCACCGGACTAGCGGGGGCCGAGACCCAGTACTTC. It codes for CASSTGLAGAETQYF. Variable domain in full (rest from reference TRBV7-9 and TRBJ2-5): DTGVSQNPRHKITKRGQNVTFRCDPISEHNRLYWYRQTLGQGPEFLTYFQNEAQLEKSRLLSDRFSAERPKGSFSTLEIQRTEQGDSAMYLCASSTGLAGAETQYFGPGTRLLVL.

The gene calls are TRBV11-2 and TRBJ2-1; 9 bases are shared with TRBD2. The CDR3 spans 15 residues. Trimming took 6 bases from V and 5 from J; bases not matched to a gene: 8. Germline V gives CDR1 SGHAT, CDR2 FQNNGV. This CDR3 reads CASSRAGGLNNEQFF. In DNA, the CDR3 is TGTGCCAGCAGTCGGGCGGGAGGGTTAAACAATGAGCAGTTCTTC.

The chain recombines TRBV29-1 with TRBJ1-1; D perhaps matches TRBD1 (6 bases). Germline values: CDR1 SQVTM, CDR2 ANQGSEA. Trimming removed 4 bases at V and 1 base at J, with 10 bases between. The CDR3 length is 13 residues. DNA of the CDR3: TGCAGCGTTGTTTGGGGACAGAACACTGAAGCTTTCTTT. Encoded protein: CSVVWGQNTEAFF.

A few counts support this clone. Other DNA sequences in the same sample also yield this CDR3. The chain carries TRBV15 and TRBJ2-3; D gene uncertain. V was pared by 1 base and J by 2 bases, with 7 bases between. CDR3 size: 14 residues. Per germline, CDR1 LNHNV and CDR2 YYDKDF (reference sequence). The CDR3 sequence: CATSRGSPTDTQYF. The CDR3 bases are TGTGCCACCAGCAGAGGGAGCCCCACAGATACGCAGTATTTT.

The V call is TRBV5-1, the J call TRBJ2-7; the match to TRBD2 covers 13 bases. Germline V lookup: CDR1 SGHRS, CDR2 YFSETQ. This CDR3 contains 19 residues. Losses at the gene ends were 2 bases for V and 0 bases for J; bases not matched to a gene: 11. In DNA, the CDR3 is TGCGCCAGCAGCTTCCACCCGGGACTAGCGGGGAAGAGCTCCTACGAGCAGTACTTC. Protein product: CASSFHPGLAGKSSYEQYF.

The chain couples TRBV10-1 to TRBJ1-4, with 7 nucleotides matching TRBD1. The junction had 7 bases not matched to a gene; V was cut back by 5 bases and J by 13 bases. The CDR3 consists of 12 residues. Germline V gene lookup returns CDR1 WNHNN and CDR2 SYGVQD (reference sequence). The CDR3 DNA follows: TGCGCCAGCAGTCACAGACAGGGAGGACTGTTTTTT. Translating it yields CASSHRQGGLFF.

V gene TRBV5-1 combines with J gene TRBJ2-3; the D is unclear. The V end lost 4 bases, the J end lost 1 base, and 13 bases lay between the germline ends. Germline values: CDR1 SGHRS, CDR2 YFSETQ. CDR3 size: 15 residues. The CDR3 coding sequence is TGCGCCAGCAGCCCGGGCCGTGGGGGCACAGATACGCAGTATTTT. This sequence encodes CASSPGRGGTDTQYF.

DNA of the CDR3: TGTGCCAGCAGCGTAAAGGGACTAGCATACAATGAGCAGTTCTTC. Its translation is CASSVKGLAYNEQFF. The chain is built from TRBV9 and TRBJ2-1; 9 bases are a match to TRBD2. The ends lost 1 base at V and 4 bases at J; junction bases unmatched: 3. CDR3 length equals 15 residues. Germline V CDR1 and CDR2: SGDLS, YYNGEE.

This clone has a handful of counts. V and J are TRBV5-4 and TRBJ2-2, with a tentative D call TRBD1 (6 bases). V shed 4 bases and J shed 7 bases, with 14 bases lying between them. This CDR3 has 14 amino acids. Looked up from germline, CDR1 is SGHNT and CDR2 is YYREEE (reference sequence). The CDR3 DNA reads as TGTGCCAGCAGCGCTCCCCGACAGGTCGGGGAGCTGTTTTTT. Protein product: CASSAPRQVGELFF.

The J gene is TRBJ2-5, the V gene TRBV19, with 12 bases that match TRBD2. Germline V CDR1 and CDR2: LNHDA, SQIVND (reference sequence). The CDR3 length is 17 residues. The V and J ends lost 1 base and 5 bases, in that order; junction bases with no gene match: 8. For the CDR3, the DNA is TGTGCCAGTAGTATAGCGGCTGGACTAGCGGGACGGGAGACCCAGTACTTC. Protein sequence: CASSIAAGLAGRETQYF.

This clone was counted once. V usage is TRBV10-3 and J usage is TRBJ2-2, with 9 positions matching TRBD2. This CDR3 region has 15 residues. Germline loops: CDR1 ENHRY, CDR2 SYGVKD. J lost 1 base, V lost 7 bases, and 4 bases had no gene match. The CDR3 nucleotides are TGTGCCATCAAAGCGGGAGGACTGAACACCGGGGAGCTGTTTTTT. Its protein product is CAIKAGGLNTGELFF.

The chain is built from TRBV30 and TRBJ1-2; TRBD1 is a possible D gene (6 bases). Germline CDR1 GTSNPN, CDR2 SVGIG (reference sequence). With 7 bases removed from V and 3 bases from J, the gap between germline ends came to 15 bases. The CDR3 has 13 residues. This chain's CDR3 is CAYSRGVDYGYTF. The CDR3 region has the DNA TGTGCCTACTCAAGGGGGGTCGACTATGGCTACACCTTC.